A single sample gave rise to the 18 T cell receptor beta chains below, sequenced in a study of control samples from healthy donors and cancer patients. TCRdb's copy holds only in-frame clones and misses some; the assay was immunoSEQ multiplex PCR. The data hold tens of thousands of clones, with 80% to 90% observed a single time. Sample: PBMCs. The receptors derive from a man aged 55 to 70 with colorectal cancer.

The rearrangement links TRBV6-2 or TRBV6-3 to TRBJ1-1; possibly TRBD1 for D (5 bases). CDR1 MNHEY and CDR2 SVGEGT come from the germline V gene. The V end lost 2 bases, the J end lost 6 bases, and 10 bases lay between the germline ends. This CDR3 has 13 residues. The CDR3, as DNA: TGTGCCAGCAGTTACGGGGGGTGGGCTGAAGCTTTCTTT. Translating gives CASSYGGWAEAFF.

This chain links TRBV5-1 with TRBJ1-6; D remains unclear. The germline gives CDR1 SGHRS, CDR2 YFSETQ. Deletions cut 1 base from V and 7 bases from J, with 12 bases between. This CDR3 has 15 amino acids. CDR3 sequence (DNA): TGCGCCAGCAGCTTGCCCAGCCTAGAAAATTCACCCCTCCACTTT. As protein: CASSLPSLENSPLHF.

The CDR3 loop is CASNDRMGSEAFF. The CDR3 DNA is TGTGCCAGCAATGACCGGATGGGCTCGGAAGCTTTCTTT. The genes are TRBV2 and TRBJ1-1; D unresolved. This CDR3 has 13 amino acids. Germline V gene lookup returns CDR1 SNHLY and CDR2 FYNNEI. V was cut by 7 bases and J by 8 bases, with 17 bases left in between.

The rearrangement uses TRBV20-1 and TRBJ1-4; D is ambiguous. The germline gives CDR1 DFQATT, CDR2 SNEGSKA (reference sequence). Trimming removed 3 bases at V and 1 base at J, with 6 bases between. CDR3 size: 13 residues. The CDR3 sequence is CSASRITNEKLFF. Here the CDR3 DNA reads TGCAGTGCTAGTCGGATAACTAATGAAAAACTGTTTTTT.

CDR3: CATSDFRVDYGYTF. CDR3 nucleotides: TGTGCCACCAGTGATTTCAGGGTCGACTATGGCTACACCTTC. The chain is built from TRBV24-1 and TRBJ1-2, with D possibly TRBD1 on 5 matching bases. The CDR3 has 14 amino acids. V gave up 1 base and J gave up 3 bases, with 8 bases separating them. Germline CDR1 reads KGHDR; CDR2 reads SFDVKD.

This clone was counted between two and nine times. The V gene is TRBV12-3 or TRBV12-4, the J gene TRBJ1-2, with D unclear. CDR3 length equals 13 residues. V gave up 3 bases and J gave up 7 bases, with 12 bases separating them. The CDR3 nucleotides are TGTGCCAGCAGTTTCCTTGGTCAAACTGGCTACACCTTC. Its translation is CASSFLGQTGYTF.

The chain employs TRBV30 and TRBJ2-6, with D tentatively TRBD1 (5 bases). Germline V gene data show CDR1 as GTSNPN and CDR2 as SVGIG (reference sequence). The CDR3 covers 13 residues. The V end was cut by 7 bases, the J end by 0 bases, with 7 bases between. The CDR3 nucleotides are TGTGCCTTACAGGTCTCTGGGGCCAACGTCCTGACTTTC. Amino acids: CALQVSGANVLTF. The entire variable domain, with the rest obtained from reference TRBV30 and TRBJ2-6, is as follows: SQTIHQWPATLVQPVGSPLSLECTVEGTSNPNLYWYRQAAGRGLQLLFYSVGIGQISSEVPQNLSASRPQDRQFILSSKKLLLSDSGFYLCALQVSGANVLTFGAGSRLTVL.

The chain combines TRBV14 with TRBJ2-3, with 9 positions matching TRBD2. Germline-derived CDR1 and CDR2 are SGHDN and FVKESK. This CDR3 contains 16 residues. V was clipped by 4 bases and J by 3 bases; unmatched bases: 8. Written as DNA, the CDR3 is TGTGCCAGCAGCCTAGGACTAGCGATTTCGACAGATACGCAGTATTTT. Protein: CASSLGLAISTDTQYF. Based on the CDR3 plus reference TRBV14 and TRBJ2-3, the full variable domain is EAGVTQFPSHSVIEKGQTVTLRCDPISGHDNLYWYRRVMGKEIKFLLHFVKESKQDESGMPNNRFLAERTGGTYSTLKVQPAELEDSGVYFCASSLGLAISTDTQYFGPGTRLTVL.

This clone was observed a handful of times. The chain has TRBV3-1 (or the pseudogene TRBV3-2) and TRBJ1-2; TRBD1 aligns across 9 bases. The V gene end was trimmed by 4 bases and the J gene end by 4 bases; junction bases not matched to a gene: 10. Germline CDR1 reads LGHDT; CDR2 reads YNNKEL (reference sequence). This CDR3 has 16 amino acids. The CDR3 sequence: CASSLEYGTGRYGYTF. CDR3 bases: TGTGCCAGCAGCCTCGAATACGGGACAGGGCGCTATGGCTACACCTTC.

This clone has only a few counts. The V call is TRBV7-8, the J call TRBJ1-5; D not resolved. Germline V lookup: CDR1 SGHVS, CDR2 FQNEAQ. V was cut by 7 bases and J by 0 bases, with 10 bases left in between. The CDR3 consists of 14 residues. CDR3 DNA: TGTGCCAGCAATGGGGTATATAGCAATCAGCCCCAGCATTTT. Its protein is CASNGVYSNQPQHF.

This clone was picked up one time. V is TRBV30 and J is TRBJ1-3, with D hard to call. The CDR3 runs 12 residues. Germline V gene data show CDR1 as GTSNPN and CDR2 as SVGIG (reference sequence). V lost 8 bases and J lost 0, with 8 bases in between. CDR3 sequence reads: CALDRSGNTIYF. CDR3 nucleotides: TGTGCCCTTGACCGCTCTGGAAACACCATATATTTT.

CDR3 amino acids: CASSPPGGLQYF. DNA for the CDR3: TGTGCCAGCAGCCCCCCCGGGGGACTTCAGTACTTC. This rearrangement joins TRBV7-9 to TRBJ2-4; tentative D call: TRBD2 (6 bases). The CDR3 sequence is 12 residues long. V was pared by 5 bases and J by 11 bases, with 13 bases between. The germline gives CDR1 SEHNR, CDR2 FQNEAQ (reference sequence).

This sequence joins TRBV7-9 and TRBJ2-1; D ambiguous. There are 12 residues in the CDR3. The germline V and J ends were trimmed by 1 base and 8 bases, with 6 bases remaining between them. Germline V lookup: CDR1 SEHNR, CDR2 FQNEAQ (reference sequence). DNA for the CDR3: TGTGCCAGCAGCTTAGGGTCAGATGAGCAGTTCTTC. It translates to CASSLGSDEQFF.

This clone was seen once. The chain employs TRBV27 and TRBJ2-1; no firm D call. This CDR3 comprises 13 residues. Germline V gene sequence: CDR1 MNHEY, CDR2 SMNVEV (reference sequence). V was cut by 8 bases and J by 0 bases, with 8 bases left in between. In DNA form, the CDR3 reads TGTGCCAGCGGAACGAGCTCCTACAATGAGCAGTTCTTC. Its protein product is CASGTSSYNEQFF.

The chain links TRBV6-5 to TRBJ1-5; D remains ambiguous. Trimming left V 0 bases short and J 0 bases short, with 6 bases between. CDR3 size: 15 residues. Germline V gives CDR1 MNHEY, CDR2 SVGAGI. The CDR3: CASSYSEYSNQPQHF. Written as DNA, the CDR3 is TGTGCCAGCAGTTACTCAGAATATAGCAATCAGCCCCAGCATTTT.

J is TRBJ1-1 and V is TRBV6-2 or TRBV6-3, with D unresolved. CDR3 length: 13 residues. V lost 8 bases and J 1 base, leaving 11 bases between the germline ends. The V gene's germline CDR1 is MNHEY and CDR2 SVGEGT. The CDR3 reads CASRRRRNTEAFF. CDR3 DNA: TGTGCCAGCCGCCGGAGGCGGAACACTGAAGCTTTCTTT.

This clone was seen once. The chain has TRBV6-4 and TRBJ2-5; 9 positions agree with TRBD2. The CDR3 extends over 14 amino acids. V lost 3 bases and J lost 1; bases outside the gene matches: 0. Germline V gives CDR1 MRHNA, CDR2 SNTAGT. CDR3 coding DNA: TGTGCCAGCAGTGAGCGGGGGGGCCAAGAGACCCAGTACTTC. Its protein product is CASSERGGQETQYF.

The chain is built from TRBV7-9 and TRBJ1-4; 8 bases fit TRBD1. The CDR3 totals 14 residues. V lost 5 bases to trimming and J lost 3 bases; unmatched junction nucleotides: 2. Germline loops: CDR1 SEHNR, CDR2 FQNEAQ (reference sequence). The CDR3 reads CASSNRGANEKLFF. As DNA, the CDR3 is TGTGCCAGCAGCAACAGGGGGGCTAATGAAAAACTGTTTTTT.